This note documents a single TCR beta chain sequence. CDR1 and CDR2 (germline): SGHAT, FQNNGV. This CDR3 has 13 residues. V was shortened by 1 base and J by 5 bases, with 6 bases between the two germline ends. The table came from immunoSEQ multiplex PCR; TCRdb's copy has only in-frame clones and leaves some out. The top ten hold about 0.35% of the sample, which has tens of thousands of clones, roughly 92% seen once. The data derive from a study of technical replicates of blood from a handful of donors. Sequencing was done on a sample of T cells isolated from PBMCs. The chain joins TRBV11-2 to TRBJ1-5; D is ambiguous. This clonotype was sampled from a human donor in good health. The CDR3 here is CASSLGADQPQHF. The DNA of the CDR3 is TGTGCCAGCAGCTTAGGGGCTGATCAGCCCCAGCATTTT. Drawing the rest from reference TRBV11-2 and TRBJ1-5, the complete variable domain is EAGVAQSPRYKIIEKRQSVAFWCNPISGHATLYWYQQILGQGPKLLIQFQNNGVVDDSQLPKDRFSAERLKGVDSTLKIQPAKLEDSAVYLCASSLGADQPQHFGDGTRLSIL.